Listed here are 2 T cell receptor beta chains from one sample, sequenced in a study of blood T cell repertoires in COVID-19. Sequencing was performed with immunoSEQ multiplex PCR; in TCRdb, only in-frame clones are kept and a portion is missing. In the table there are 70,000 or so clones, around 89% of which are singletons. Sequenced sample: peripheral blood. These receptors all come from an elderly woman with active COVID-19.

The CDR3 spells CASSYVRQGTNEKLFF. CDR3 DNA: TGTGCCAGCAGTTACGTCCGCCAGGGCACTAATGAAAAACTGTTTTTT. The rearrangement joins TRBV6-2 or TRBV6-3 to TRBJ1-4; weak D call: TRBD1 (5 bases). Germline CDR1 MNHEY, CDR2 SVGEGT. The CDR3 consists of 16 residues. Between the trimmed V and J ends, which lost 2 bases and 2 bases, there was a span of 12 bases.

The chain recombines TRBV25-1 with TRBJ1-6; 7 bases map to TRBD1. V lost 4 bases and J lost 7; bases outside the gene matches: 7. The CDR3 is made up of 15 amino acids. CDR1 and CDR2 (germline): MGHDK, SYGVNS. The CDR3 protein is CASSGNRGRNSPLHF. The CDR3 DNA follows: TGTGCCAGCAGTGGCAACAGGGGAAGGAATTCACCCCTCCACTTT.